The clone carrying this T cell receptor (beta chain) has ten or more counts. Its specificity is unknown. The source of the sample is a study of identical twins. TCRdb re-called the 5' RACE reads with MiXCR, one entry per CDR3 protein. The table has around 250,000 distinct CDR3 sequences, about 6.7% seen once. Germline V gene data show CDR1 as MGHDK and CDR2 as SYGVNS. The V end lost 0 bases, the J end lost 4 bases, and 1 base lay between the germline ends. This CDR3 is built from 12 residues. Study-level points and caveats: Out-of-frame TCR alpha sharing in monozygotic twins exceeded recombination model predictions.

The sample was also reused in another study, on T cells expressing NK-cell markers. This second study notes: Expanded clones of NKG2C+ T cells had an unclear HCMV specificity.

This TCR was recovered from a woman younger than 30 in good health. The specimen was CD8+ T cells sorted from blood. J is TRBJ1-5 and V is TRBV25-1; D uncertain. CDR3: CASSEYNQPQHF. As DNA, the CDR3 is TGTGCCAGCAGTGAATATAATCAGCCCCAGCATTTT.